A selection of T cell receptor beta chains follows, all from one sample in a study of regulatory and conventional T cells in RAG deficiency. TCRdb's copy holds only in-frame clones and misses some; the assay was immunoSEQ multiplex PCR. This sample carries about 9,400 clones, around 90% of them seen once, and the ten largest clones take 1% to 1.5%. The same sample was also used in a study of regulatory T cells.

Source material: Tregs sorted from blood. The receptors come from a human donor in good health. The CDR3 runs from the conserved cysteine through the conserved F or W. Fields, in order: V gene, D gene, J gene, clone size, CDR3 protein, CDR3 DNA. D genes are given only for firm matches. Some rows mark clone size as missing; the rest say once, few, many or name a class of expanded clone.

TRBV25-1	NA	TRBJ2-2	NA	CASSEPGYTGELFF	TGTGCCAGCAGTGAACCCGGTTACACCGGGGAGCTGTTTTTT
TRBV20-1	NA	TRBJ2-1	NA	CSASLLNEQFF	TGCAGTGCTAGTCTTCTCAATGAGCAGTTCTTC
TRBV28	NA	TRBJ1-1	once	CASIPGRHTEAFF	TGTGCCAGCATCCCAGGGAGGCACACTGAAGCTTTCTTT
TRBV5-3	NA	TRBJ1-5	few	CARSLEGFRDQPQHF	TGTGCCAGAAGCTTAGAAGGGTTCAGGGATCAGCCCCAGCATTTT
TRBV9	NA	TRBJ1-1	NA	CASSVGTFQGGTEAFF	TGTGCCAGCAGCGTCGGGACTTTCCAAGGGGGCACTGAAGCTTTCTTT
TRBV27	TRBD1	TRBJ2-7	once	CASSLSRDRGMNEQYF	TGTGCCAGCAGTTTATCCCGGGACAGGGGGATGAACGAGCAGTACTTC
TRBV5-1	TRBD1	TRBJ2-1	NA	CASSWEGQGATPNEQFF	TGCGCCAGCAGCTGGGAAGGACAGGGGGCTACTCCGAATGAGCAGTTCTTC
TRBV7-8	TRBD2	TRBJ2-6	once	CASSLSWVSGGTTGANVLTF	TGTGCCAGCAGCTTAAGTTGGGTTAGCGGGGGGACTACAGGGGCCAACGTCCTGACTTTC
TRBV2	NA	TRBJ2-3	NA	CASSEVQLHLGDTQYF	TGTGCCAGCAGTGAGGTGCAGCTCCACTTAGGGGATACGCAGTATTTT
TRBV6-5	TRBD1	TRBJ1-5	NA	CASSYGTANQPQHF	TGTGCCAGCAGTTACGGGACAGCCAATCAGCCCCAGCATTTT
TRBV28	TRBD1	TRBJ1-3	NA	CASSTGDRAGNTIYF	TGTGCCAGCAGCACAGGGGATCGGGCTGGAAACACCATATATTTT
TRBV9	NA	TRBJ1-4	NA	CASSVDGRPEELFF	TGTGCCAGCAGCGTAGACGGGCGTCCCGAGGAACTGTTTTTT
TRBV20-1	NA	TRBJ1-5	NA	CSAAGDQPQHF	TGCAGTGCTGCAGGGGATCAGCCCCAGCATTTT
TRBV10-3	NA	TRBJ1-6	NA	CAISGEVLNSPLHF	TGTGCCATCAGTGGAGAGGTCCTAAATTCACCCCTCCACTTT
TRBV5-1	TRBD1	TRBJ2-7	NA	CASSLAGDRGYEQYF	TGCGCCAGCAGCTTGGCCGGGGACAGGGGTTACGAGCAGTACTTC
TRBV6-1	NA	TRBJ1-4	NA	CASSERWGAINEKLFF	TGTGCCAGCAGTGAAAGATGGGGAGCAATTAATGAAAAACTGTTTTTT
TRBV14	NA	TRBJ2-1	once	CASSQAWGKVELGEQFF	TGTGCCAGCAGCCAAGCATGGGGGAAAGTGGAACTGGGTGAGCAGTTCTTC
TRBV5-1	NA	TRBJ2-3	NA	CASSWGPGGAQYF	TGCGCCAGCAGCTGGGGCCCTGGTGGGGCGCAGTATTTT
TRBV7-6	NA	TRBJ2-1	NA	CASSQGVDEQFF	TGTGCCAGCAGCCAGGGAGTGGACGAGCAGTTCTTC
TRBV7-9	NA	TRBJ1-2	NA	CASSLAGPGSNGYTF	TGTGCCAGCAGCTTAGCGGGACCAGGGTCCAATGGCTACACCTTC
TRBV29-1	TRBD1	TRBJ1-4	NA	CSVELVGQGNEKLFF	TGCAGCGTTGAATTAGTGGGACAGGGGAATGAAAAACTGTTTTTT
TRBV28	NA	TRBJ1-4	NA	CASTPAGGYEKLFF	TGTGCCAGCACCCCAGCGGGGGGCTATGAAAAACTGTTTTTT
TRBV7-5	NA	TRBJ2-5	NA	CASSLQGFWETQYF	TGTGCCAGCAGCCTGCAGGGGTTCTGGGAGACCCAGTACTTC
TRBV7-9	NA	TRBJ1-6	NA	CASSYQGSGNSPLHF	TGTGCCAGCAGCTACCAGGGGTCGGGTAATTCACCCCTCCACTTT
TRBV6-6	TRBD1	TRBJ1-3	NA	CASSYTGEGGNTIYF	TGTGCCAGCAGTTACACAGGGGAGGGCGGAAACACCATATATTTT
TRBV10-3	TRBD1	TRBJ1-4	NA	CAIRGQNNEKLFF	TGTGCCATCAGGGGACAGAATAATGAAAAACTGTTTTTT
TRBV18	NA	TRBJ1-1	few	CASSPTGNTEAFF	TGTGCCAGCTCACCTACAGGGAACACTGAAGCTTTCTTT
TRBV6-1	NA	TRBJ2-7	NA	CASSLSSYEQYF	TGTGCCAGCAGCCTGAGCTCCTACGAGCAGTACTTC
TRBV5-6	TRBD1	TRBJ1-4	NA	CASSVTGLATNEKLFF	TGTGCCAGCAGCGTGACAGGGCTCGCAACTAATGAAAAACTGTTTTTT